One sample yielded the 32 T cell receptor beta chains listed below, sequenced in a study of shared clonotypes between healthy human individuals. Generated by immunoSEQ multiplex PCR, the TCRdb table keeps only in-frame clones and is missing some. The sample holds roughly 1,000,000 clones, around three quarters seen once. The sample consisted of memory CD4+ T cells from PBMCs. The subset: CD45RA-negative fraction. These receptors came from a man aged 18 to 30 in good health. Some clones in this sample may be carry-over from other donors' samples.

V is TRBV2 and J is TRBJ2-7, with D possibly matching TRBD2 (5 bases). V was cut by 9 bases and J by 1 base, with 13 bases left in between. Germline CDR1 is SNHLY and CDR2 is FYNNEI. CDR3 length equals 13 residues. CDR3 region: CASTRTGSYEQYF. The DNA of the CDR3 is TGTGCCAGTACCCGGACGGGGTCCTACGAGCAGTACTTC.

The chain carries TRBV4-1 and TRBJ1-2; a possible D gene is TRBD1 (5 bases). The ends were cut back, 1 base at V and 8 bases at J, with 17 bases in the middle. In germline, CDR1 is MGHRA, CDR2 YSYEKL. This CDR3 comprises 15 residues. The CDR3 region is CASSQVGLTVNGYTF. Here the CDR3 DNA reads TGCGCCAGCAGCCAAGTGGGGTTGACAGTGAACGGCTACACCTTC.

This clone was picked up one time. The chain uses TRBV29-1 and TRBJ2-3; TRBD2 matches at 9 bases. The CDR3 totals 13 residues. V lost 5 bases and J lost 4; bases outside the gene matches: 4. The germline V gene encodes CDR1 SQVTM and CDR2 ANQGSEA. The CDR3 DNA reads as TGCAGCGTTAAGCGGGAGGTCCCAGATACGCAGTATTTT. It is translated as CSVKREVPDTQYF.

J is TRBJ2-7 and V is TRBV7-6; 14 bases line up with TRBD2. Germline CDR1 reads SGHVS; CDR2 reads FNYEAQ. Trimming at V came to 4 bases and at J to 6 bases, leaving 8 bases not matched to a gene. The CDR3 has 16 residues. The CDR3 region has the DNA TGTGCCAGCAGCTCCCAAGGTGGACTAGCGGGAGGCGAGCAGTACTTC. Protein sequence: CASSSQGGLAGGEQYF.

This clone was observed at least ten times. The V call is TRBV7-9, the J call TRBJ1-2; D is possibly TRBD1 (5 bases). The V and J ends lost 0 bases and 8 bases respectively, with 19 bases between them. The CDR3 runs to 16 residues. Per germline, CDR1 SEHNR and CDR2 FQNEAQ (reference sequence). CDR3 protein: CASSLARQGQAGGYTF. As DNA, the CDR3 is TGTGCCAGCAGCTTAGCGCGTCAGGGCCAGGCTGGAGGCTACACCTTC.

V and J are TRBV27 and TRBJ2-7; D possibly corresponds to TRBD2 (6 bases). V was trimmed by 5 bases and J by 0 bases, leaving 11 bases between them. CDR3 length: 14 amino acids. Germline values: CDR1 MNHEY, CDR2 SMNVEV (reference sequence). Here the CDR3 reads CASSAGRSSYEQYF. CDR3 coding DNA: TGTGCCAGCAGTGCGGGACGGAGCTCCTACGAGCAGTACTTC.

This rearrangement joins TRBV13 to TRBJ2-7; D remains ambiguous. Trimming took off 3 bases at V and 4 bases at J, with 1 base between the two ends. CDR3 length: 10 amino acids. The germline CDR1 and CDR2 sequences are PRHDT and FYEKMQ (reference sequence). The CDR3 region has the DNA TGTGCCAGCAGCTTTTACGAGCAGTACTTC. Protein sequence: CASSFYEQYF. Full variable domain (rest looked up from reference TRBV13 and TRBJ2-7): AAGVIQSPRHLIKEKRETATLKCYPIPRHDTVYWYQQGPGQDPQFLISFYEKMQSDKGSIPDRFSAQQFSDYHSELNMSSLELGDSALYFCASSFYEQYFGPGTRLTVT.

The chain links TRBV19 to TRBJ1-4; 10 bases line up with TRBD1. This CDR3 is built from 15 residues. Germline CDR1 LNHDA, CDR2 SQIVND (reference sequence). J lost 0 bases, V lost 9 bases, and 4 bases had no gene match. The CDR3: CASRDRGTTNEKLFF. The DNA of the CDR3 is TGTGCCAGCCGGGACAGGGGAACAACTAATGAAAAACTGTTTTTT.

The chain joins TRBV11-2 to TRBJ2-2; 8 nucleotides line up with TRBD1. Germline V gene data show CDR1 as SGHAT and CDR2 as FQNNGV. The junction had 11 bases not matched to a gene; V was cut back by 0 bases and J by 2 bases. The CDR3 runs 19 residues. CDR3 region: CASSLDRTAGGSNTGELFF. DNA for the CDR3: TGTGCCAGCAGCTTAGATAGGACGGCAGGGGGCTCTAACACCGGGGAGCTGTTTTTT. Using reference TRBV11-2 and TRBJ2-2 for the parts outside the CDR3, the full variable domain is EAGVAQSPRYKIIEKRQSVAFWCNPISGHATLYWYQQILGQGPKLLIQFQNNGVVDDSQLPKDRFSAERLKGVDSTLKIQPAKLEDSAVYLCASSLDRTAGGSNTGELFFGEGSRLTVL.

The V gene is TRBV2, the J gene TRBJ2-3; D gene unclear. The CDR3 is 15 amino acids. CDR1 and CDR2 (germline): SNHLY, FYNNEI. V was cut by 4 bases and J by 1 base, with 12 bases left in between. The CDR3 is CASSAPLSGTDTQYF. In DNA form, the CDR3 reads TGTGCCAGCAGTGCACCATTGTCGGGCACAGATACGCAGTATTTT.

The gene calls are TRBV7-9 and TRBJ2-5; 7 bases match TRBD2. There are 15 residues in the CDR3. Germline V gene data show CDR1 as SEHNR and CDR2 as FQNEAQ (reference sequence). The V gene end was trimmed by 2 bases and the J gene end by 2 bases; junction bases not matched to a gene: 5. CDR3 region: CASSLRLAVQETQYF. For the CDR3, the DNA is TGTGCCAGCAGCTTACGTCTAGCGGTACAAGAGACCCAGTACTTC.

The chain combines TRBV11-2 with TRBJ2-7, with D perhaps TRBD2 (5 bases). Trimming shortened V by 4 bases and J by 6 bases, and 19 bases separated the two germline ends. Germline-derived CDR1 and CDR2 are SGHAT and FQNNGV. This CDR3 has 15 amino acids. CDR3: CASSSSVTTSSEQYF. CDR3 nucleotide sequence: TGTGCCAGCAGCTCCTCCGTGACAACTAGTAGCGAGCAGTACTTC.

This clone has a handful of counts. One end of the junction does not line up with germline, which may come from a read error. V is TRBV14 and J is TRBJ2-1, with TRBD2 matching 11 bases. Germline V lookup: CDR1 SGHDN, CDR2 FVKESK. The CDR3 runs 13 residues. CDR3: CASSQGSTSGRIF. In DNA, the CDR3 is TGTGCCAGCAGCCAGGGGTCTACTAGCGGGAGAATCTTC.

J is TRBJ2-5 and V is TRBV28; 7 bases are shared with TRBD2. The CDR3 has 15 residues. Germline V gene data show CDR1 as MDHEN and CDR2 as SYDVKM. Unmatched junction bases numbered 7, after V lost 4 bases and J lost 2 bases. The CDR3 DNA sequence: TGTGCCAGCAGTTCTTTAGCGGGCACACAAGAGACCCAGTACTTC. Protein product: CASSSLAGTQETQYF.

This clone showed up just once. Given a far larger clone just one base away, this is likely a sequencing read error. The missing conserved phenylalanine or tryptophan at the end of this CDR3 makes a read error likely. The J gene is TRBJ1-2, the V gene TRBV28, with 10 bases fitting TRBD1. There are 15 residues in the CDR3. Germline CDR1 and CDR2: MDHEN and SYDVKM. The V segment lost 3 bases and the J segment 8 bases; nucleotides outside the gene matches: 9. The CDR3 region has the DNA TGTGCCAGCAGTTTGTGGGACAGGGGCGCAGGGGGCTACACCCTC. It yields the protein CASSLWDRGAGGYTL.

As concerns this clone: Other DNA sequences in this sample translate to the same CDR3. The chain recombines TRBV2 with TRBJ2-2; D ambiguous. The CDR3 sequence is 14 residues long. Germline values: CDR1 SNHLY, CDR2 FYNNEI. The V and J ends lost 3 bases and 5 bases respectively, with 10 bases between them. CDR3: CASSEGLGTGELFF. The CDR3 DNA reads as TGTGCCAGCAGTGAGGGTTTGGGGACCGGGGAGCTGTTTTTT.

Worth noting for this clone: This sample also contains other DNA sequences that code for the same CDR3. In DNA form, the CDR3 reads TGTGCCAGCAGCCCAAGGGGGGGCACTGAAGCTTTCTTT. Protein product: CASSPRGGTEAFF. The V call is TRBV7-3, the J call TRBJ1-1, with D tentatively TRBD1 (6 bases). The CDR3 consists of 13 residues. CDR1 and CDR2 from the germline V gene are SGHTA and FQGTGA. V was clipped by 5 bases and J by 4 bases, with 11 bases between them.

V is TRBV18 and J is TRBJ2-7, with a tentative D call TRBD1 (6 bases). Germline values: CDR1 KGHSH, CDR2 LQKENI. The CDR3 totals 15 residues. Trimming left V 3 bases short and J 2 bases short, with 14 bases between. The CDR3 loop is CASSPPGTKAYEQYF. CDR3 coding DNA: TGTGCCAGCTCACCTCCCGGGACAAAGGCCTACGAGCAGTACTTC.

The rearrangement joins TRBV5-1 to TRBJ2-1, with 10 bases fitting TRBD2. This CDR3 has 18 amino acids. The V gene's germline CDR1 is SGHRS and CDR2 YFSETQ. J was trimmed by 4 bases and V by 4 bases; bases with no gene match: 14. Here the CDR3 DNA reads TGCGCCAGCAGCAAGAACCCCCGGACTAGCGGAACTTACAATGAGCAGTTCTTC. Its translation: CASSKNPRTSGTYNEQFF.

The CDR3 here is CASSPGLDRAQFF. CDR3 sequence (DNA): TGTGCCAGCAGCCCTGGACTAGATAGGGCGCAGTTCTTC. This sequence joins TRBV14 and TRBJ2-1; 7 bases fit TRBD2. The V and J ends lost 4 bases and 12 bases, in that order; junction bases with no gene match: 9. The germline V gene has CDR1 SGHDN and CDR2 FVKESK. The CDR3 spans 13 residues.

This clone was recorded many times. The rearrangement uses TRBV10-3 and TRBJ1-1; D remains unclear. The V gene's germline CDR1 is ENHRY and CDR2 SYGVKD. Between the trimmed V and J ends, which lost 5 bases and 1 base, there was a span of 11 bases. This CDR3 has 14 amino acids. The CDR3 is CAISPGAWNTEAFF. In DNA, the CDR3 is TGTGCCATCAGTCCGGGCGCATGGAACACTGAAGCTTTCTTT.

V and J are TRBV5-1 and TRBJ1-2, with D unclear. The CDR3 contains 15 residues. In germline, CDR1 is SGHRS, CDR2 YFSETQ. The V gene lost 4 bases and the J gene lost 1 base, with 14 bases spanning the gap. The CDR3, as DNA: TGCGCCAGCAGCCTGGAGGAGGCGATTAACTATGGCTACACCTTC. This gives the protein CASSLEEAINYGYTF.

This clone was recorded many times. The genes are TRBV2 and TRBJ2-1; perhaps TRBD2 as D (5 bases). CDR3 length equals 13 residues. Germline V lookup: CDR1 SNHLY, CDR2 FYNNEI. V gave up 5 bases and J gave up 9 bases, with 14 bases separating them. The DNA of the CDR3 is TGTGCCAGCAGTCCGGCACTAAGCGGTGAGCAGTTCTTC. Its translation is CASSPALSGEQFF.

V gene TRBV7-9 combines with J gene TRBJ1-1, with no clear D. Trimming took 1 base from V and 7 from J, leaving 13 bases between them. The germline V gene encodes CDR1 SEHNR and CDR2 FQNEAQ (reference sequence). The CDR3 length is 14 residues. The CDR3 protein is CASSLDGGGVEAFF. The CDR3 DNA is TGTGCCAGCAGCTTAGACGGCGGTGGTGTTGAAGCTTTCTTT.

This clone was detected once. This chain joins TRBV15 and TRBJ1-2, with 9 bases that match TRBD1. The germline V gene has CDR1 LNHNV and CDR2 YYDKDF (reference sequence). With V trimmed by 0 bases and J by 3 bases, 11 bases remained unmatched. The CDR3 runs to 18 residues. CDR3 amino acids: CATSRDPGQGSPYYGYTF. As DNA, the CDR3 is TGTGCCACCAGCAGAGATCCGGGACAGGGCTCCCCCTACTATGGCTACACCTTC.

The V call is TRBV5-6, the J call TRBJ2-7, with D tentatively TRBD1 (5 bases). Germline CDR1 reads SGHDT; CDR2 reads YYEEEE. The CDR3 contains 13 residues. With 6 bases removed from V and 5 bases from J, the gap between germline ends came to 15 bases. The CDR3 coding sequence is TGTGCCAGCACCCACGCGTGGGGCAACGAGCAGTACTTC. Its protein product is CASTHAWGNEQYF.

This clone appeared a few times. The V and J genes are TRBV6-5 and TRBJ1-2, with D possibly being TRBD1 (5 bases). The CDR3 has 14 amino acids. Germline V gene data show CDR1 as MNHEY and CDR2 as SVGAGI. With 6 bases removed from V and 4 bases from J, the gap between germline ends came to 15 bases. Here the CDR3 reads CASSDGRGSYGYTF. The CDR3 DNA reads TGTGCCAGCAGCGACGGGAGGGGCTCCTATGGCTACACCTTC.

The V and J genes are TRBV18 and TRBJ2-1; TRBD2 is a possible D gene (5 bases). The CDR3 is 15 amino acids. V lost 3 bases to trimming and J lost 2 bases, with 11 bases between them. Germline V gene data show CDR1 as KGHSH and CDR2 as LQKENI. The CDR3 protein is CASSPDGKTYNEQFF. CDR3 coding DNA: TGTGCCAGCTCACCTGACGGGAAAACCTACAATGAGCAGTTCTTC.

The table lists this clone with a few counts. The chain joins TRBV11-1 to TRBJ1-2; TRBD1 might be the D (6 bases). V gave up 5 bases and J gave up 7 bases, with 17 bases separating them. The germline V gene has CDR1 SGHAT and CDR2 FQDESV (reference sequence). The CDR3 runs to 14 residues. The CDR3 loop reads CASSPGRGSSGYTF. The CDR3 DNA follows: TGTGCCAGCAGCCCGGGCAGGGGTAGCTCTGGCTACACCTTC.

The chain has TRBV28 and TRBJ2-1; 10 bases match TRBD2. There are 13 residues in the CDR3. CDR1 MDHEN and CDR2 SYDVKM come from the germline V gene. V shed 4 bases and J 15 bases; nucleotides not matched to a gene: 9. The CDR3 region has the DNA TGTGCCAGCAGTTCCCTAGCGGGAGAAGTTTTGTTCTTC. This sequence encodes CASSSLAGEVLFF.

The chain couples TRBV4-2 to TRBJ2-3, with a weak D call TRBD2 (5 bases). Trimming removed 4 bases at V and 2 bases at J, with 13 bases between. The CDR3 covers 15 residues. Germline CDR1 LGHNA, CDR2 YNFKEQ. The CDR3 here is CASSPAAGNTDTQYF. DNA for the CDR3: TGTGCCAGCAGCCCGGCGGCGGGTAACACAGATACGCAGTATTTT.

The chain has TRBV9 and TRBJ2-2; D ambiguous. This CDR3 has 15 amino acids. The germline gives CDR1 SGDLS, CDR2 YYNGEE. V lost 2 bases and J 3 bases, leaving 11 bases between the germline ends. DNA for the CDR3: TGTGCCAGCAGCGTTGGCGAGGTGGACACCGGGGAGCTGTTTTTT. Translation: CASSVGEVDTGELFF.